The rows below give T cell receptor beta chains drawn from one sample of a study of blood T cell repertoires in COVID-19. Clones were read by immunoSEQ multiplex PCR, and TCRdb kept only the in-frame ones, dropping some. In the table there are some 260,000 clones, about 81% of which are singletons. Material: PBMCs or T cells enriched from blood (not recorded which). Receptor source: a man between 25 and 39 years old with acute COVID-19. The CDR3 runs from the conserved cysteine through the conserved F or W. D genes are given only for firm matches. Rows may omit the clone size; those that give it use once, few, many or a size class.

>TRBV19|TRBJ1-6|.|.
TGTGCCACTGGGGGAGGGTGGTCACCCCTCCACTTT
CATGGGWSPLHF
>TRBV30|TRBJ1-1|.|TRBD1
TGTGCCTGGAGTAACCCCCTAAACGCGGGACAGATGAACACTGAAGCTTTCTTT
CAWSNPLNAGQMNTEAFF
>TRBV3-1/TRBV3-2|TRBJ1-2|.|TRBD1
TGTGCCAGCAGCCAAGATCCCGCAGGGGACAGTGGCTACACCTTC
CASSQDPAGDSGYTF
>TRBV6-2/TRBV6-3|TRBJ2-5|.|TRBD1
TGTGCCAGCAGTCCCAACCCGGGACAGCTACCTCAAGAGACCCAGTACTTC
CASSPNPGQLPQETQYF
>TRBV5-3|TRBJ1-2|.|TRBD1
TGTGCCAGAAGCTCGAGGATTACAGGGGGGTGCTATGGCTACACCTTC
CARSSRITGGCYGYTF
>TRBV6-5|TRBJ2-3|.|.
TGTGCCAGCAGTTACTCGGACAGTAATACGCAGTATTTT
CASSYSDSNTQYF
>TRBV5-1|TRBJ2-3|.|TRBD2
TGTGCCAGCAAAGGAAGTAGCGGGAGCACAGATACGCAGTATTTT
CASKGSSGSTDTQYF
>TRBV4-3|TRBJ2-2|.|TRBD2
TGCGCCAGCAGCCAAGAACCCGGACTAGCGGCCGGGGAGCTGTTTTTT
CASSQEPGLAAGELFF
>TRBV18|TRBJ2-1|.|.
TGTGCCAGCTCACCCAACTCCCCGACAGGCCACAATGAGCAGTTCTTC
CASSPNSPTGHNEQFF
>TRBV9|TRBJ2-2|.|TRBD1
TGTGCCAGCAGCGTACTGGGGACAGGGAGTCCCACCGGGGAGCTGTTTTTT
CASSVLGTGSPTGELFF
>TRBV19|TRBJ1-2|.|.
TGTGCCAGTAGTATAGTTCCAGGACAGCTGAACTATGGCTACACCTTC
CASSIVPGQLNYGYTF
>TRBV6-5|TRBJ1-1|.|.
TGTGCCAGCAGTTACGCGCGGGGGACCAGAACTGAAGCTTTCTTT
CASSYARGTRTEAFF
>TRBV6-5|TRBJ1-3|many|.
TGTGCCAGCAGTTACGGGTCGGGTTACTCGACCATATATTTT
CASSYGSGYSTIYF
>TRBV25-1|TRBJ1-1|.|.
TGTGCCAGCAGTGGTTCCAGGGCAGCCGGAACTGAAGCTTTCTTT
CASSGSRAAGTEAFF
>TRBV6-4|TRBJ2-2|few|TRBD2
TGTGCCAGCAGTGAAGCGGGAGACACCGGGGAGCTGTTTTTT
CASSEAGDTGELFF
>TRBV7-9|TRBJ2-5|.|.
TGTGCCAGCAGCACCGGGACACAAGAGACCCAGTACTTC
CASSTGTQETQYF
>TRBV5-1|TRBJ2-1|few|TRBD2
TGCGCCAGCAGCTCTCCCGGGACTACCCCTAATGAGCAGTTCTTC
CASSSPGTTPNEQFF
>TRBV11-2|TRBJ2-1|.|.
TGTGCCAGCAGCTTAGTCAATTCCTACAATGAGCAGTTCTTC
CASSLVNSYNEQFF
>TRBV6-5|TRBJ1-4|.|TRBD1
TGTGCCAGCAGTCGCCGGACAGGGACGGAGGAAAAACTGTTTTTT
CASSRRTGTEEKLFF
>TRBV5-1|TRBJ2-1|.|TRBD1
TGTGCCAGCAGCTTGACCCCGGGACAGGTATACAATGAGCAGTTCTTC
CASSLTPGQVYNEQFF
>TRBV19|TRBJ2-1|once|TRBD1
TGTGCCAGTAGTTTCGGACAGGGCGGAGCGCTCTTC
CASSFGQGGALF
>TRBV4-2|TRBJ1-2|.|.
TGTGCCAGCAGCCAAGGGTATCGGACAGCGACCAACTATGGCTACACCTTC
CASSQGYRTATNYGYTF
>TRBV27|TRBJ2-1|.|TRBD1
TGTGCCAGCAGTCCCTCCCGGACAGGCTCCGTATTGGATGAGCAGTTCTTC
CASSPSRTGSVLDEQFF
>TRBV3-1/TRBV3-2|TRBJ2-3|.|.
TGTGCCAGCAGCCAAGAAAGGTCGGCTTGTGGGACTAGCACAGATACGCAGTATTTT
CASSQERSACGTSTDTQYF
>TRBV7-8|TRBJ1-5|.|.
TGTGCCAGCAGCTTAGGAGGGGGACAGCCCCAGCATTTT
CASSLGGGQPQHF
>TRBV27|TRBJ1-2|.|.
TGTGCCAGCAGTCCCGCCTTGGGCCCCAATGGCTACACCTTC
CASSPALGPNGYTF
>TRBV6-4|TRBJ2-1|.|.
TGTGCCAGCAGTGACTCGACAGAAACAAATGAGCAGTTCTTC
CASSDSTETNEQFF
>TRBV28|TRBJ1-2|.|TRBD1
TGTGCCAGCAGTTTGGGACAGGGGGCCCGAGGCTACACCTTC
CASSLGQGARGYTF
>TRBV25-1|TRBJ1-6|.|.
TGTGCCAGCAGCGCAGACTCCCATAATTCACCCCTCCACTTT
CASSADSHNSPLHF
>TRBV15|TRBJ2-6|.|.
TGTGCCACCGCGACGGGGAAGGTATCTGGGGCCAACGTCCTGACTTTC
CATATGKVSGANVLTF
>TRBV9|TRBJ2-1|.|TRBD2
TGTGCCAGCAGCGTGACGGGGGGGCCAGTCAATGAGCAGTTCTTC
CASSVTGGPVNEQFF
>TRBV5-1|TRBJ2-1|.|TRBD2
TGTGCCAGCAGCCTGACTAGCGGGAGCTCCTACAATGAGCAGTTCTTC
CASSLTSGSSYNEQFF
>TRBV25-1|TRBJ2-1|.|TRBD2
TGTGCCAGCAGTGTATCTAGCGGGAGTCATGATGAGCAGTTCTTC
CASSVSSGSHDEQFF